The following is a T cell receptor beta chain sequence with its context. Its target is unknown. The data were produced by immunoSEQ multiplex PCR, yet TCRdb's version contains in-frame clones alone and is incomplete. This sample carries around 2,800 clones, 25% to 35% of them seen once, and the ten largest clones take 13% to 15%. These data belong to a study of T cells in localized non-small cell lung cancer. The study's findings and limits: Those with higher blood T cell density had longer overall survival. In adjacent lung, a median around 52 of the top 100 tumor clones were found. Peak T cell clonality was found in uninvolved adjacent lung, exceeding tumor.

V was cut by 3 bases and J by 3 bases, with 9 bases left in between. This CDR3 region has 13 residues. This TCR came from a woman aged 35 to 75 with stage III lung adenocarcinoma. The specimen comprised lung tumor tissue, sampled before any cancer treatment. This chain joins TRBV7-1 and TRBJ2-7; the D is unclear. TRBV7-1 belongs to the ORF category, with a function that is uncertain. CDR3 sequence: CASSSVQYYEQYF. As DNA, the CDR3 is TGTGCCAGCAGCTCGGTGCAGTACTACGAGCAGTACTTC.